These 19 T cell receptor delta chains came from one sample sequenced in a study of gamma-delta T cells after stem cell transplantation. TCRdb repeated clone calling on the RT-PCR reads with CATT. The sample includes fewer than 13,000 delta-chain clones, roughly 1.3% of them seen just once. Sequencing was performed on gamma-delta T cells. These receptor sequences come from a human donor. It is not recorded whose cells these are; they may come from a transplant donor.

This clone is termed medium-sized. The sample holds other DNA sequences that translate to the same CDR3. The chain carries TRDV2 and TRDJ1, with TRDD3 identical over 13 bases. The CDR3 runs 18 residues. The junction had 8 bases not matched to a gene; V was cut back by 0 bases and J by 2 bases. The germline gives CDR1 GEAIGNYY, CDR2 EKD. The CDR3 DNA sequence: TGTGCCTGTGACACCCTACTGGGGGATACGCTGGGGACCGATAAACTCATCTTT. This encodes CACDTLLGDTLGTDKLIF.

This clone turned up a few times. Translating this DNA gives a protein that differs at residue 9 from the TCRdb one, which belongs to a much larger clone; a read error is likely, and the protein shown is this translation. This CDR3 is CACDTVLGDYTDKLIF. CDR3 bases: TGTGCCTGTGACACCGTACTGGGGGATTACACCGATAAACTCATCTTT. The gene calls are TRDV2 and TRDJ1, with TRDD3 identical over 10 bases. The CDR3 runs to 16 residues. Unmatched junction bases numbered 3, after V lost 0 bases and J lost 0 bases. In germline, CDR1 is GEAIGNYY, CDR2 EKD.

This clone appeared a few times. The amino acid sequence in TCRdb belongs to a much larger clone and departs from this DNA's translation at residue 12, likely a sequencing read error; the sequence shown is translated from the DNA. V is TRDV2 and J is TRDJ1; 10 bases are shared with TRDD3. The CDR3 runs to 16 residues. The V gene end was trimmed by 3 bases and the J gene end by 7 bases; junction bases not matched to a gene: 13. Germline assignment: CDR1 GEAIGNYY and CDR2 EKD. The CDR3 sequence: CACDPIGLGDGVKLIF. CDR3 nucleotides: TGTGCCTGTGACCCCATCGGACTGGGGGATGGCGTTAAACTCATCTTT.

This clone came up a few times. The rearrangement links TRDV2 to TRDJ1, with TRDD3 identical over 8 bases. J lost 0 bases, V lost 0 bases, and 14 bases had no gene match. There are 19 residues in the CDR3. The germline V gene encodes CDR1 GEAIGNYY and CDR2 EKD. For the CDR3, the DNA is TGTGCCTGTGACACCGTTTCCAGAGTGGGGGATCCTTACACCGATAAACTCATCTTT. Translated, it gives CACDTVSRVGDPYTDKLIF.

This clone was detected ten times or more. The genes are TRDV2 and TRDJ3; 10 nucleotides match TRDD3. Germline V gene lookup returns CDR1 GEAIGNYY and CDR2 EKD. V was clipped by 0 bases and J by 0 bases; unmatched bases: 4. The CDR3 runs 19 residues. The CDR3 nucleotides read TGTGCCTGTGACACCCTACTGGGGGATGCCTCCTGGGACACCCGACAGATGTTTTTC. Translating it yields CACDTLLGDASWDTRQMFF.

This clone has more than one count but fewer than ten. The protein given by TCRdb reflects a much larger clone and differs at residue 13 from this DNA's translation, likely from a read error; the protein shown is the DNA's translation. The chain links TRDV2 to TRDJ1, with D possibly being TRDD3 (5 bases). Germline values: CDR1 GEAIGNYY, CDR2 EKD. The CDR3 runs 17 residues. DNA of the CDR3: TGTGCCTGTGACAGGGTAGGCTGGGAGGGGCGCACCGGTAAACTCATCTTT. This codes for CACDRVGWEGRTGKLIF.

By sample share, this clone is medium-sized (0.01 to 0.1%). In the same sample, other DNA sequences code for this CDR3. The chain is built from TRDV2 and TRDJ1; D may be TRDD3 (5 bases). The V end lost 6 bases, the J end lost 0 bases, and 16 bases lay between the germline ends. Looked up from germline, CDR1 is GEAIGNYY and CDR2 is EKD. This CDR3 region has 15 residues. Here the CDR3 DNA reads TGTGCCTGTCTACCACTCGCGGATAACACCGATAAACTCATCTTT. As protein: CACLPLADNTDKLIF.

This clone was recorded a few times. A much larger clone lies one base from this, so it may be a read error. The sample contains more than one DNA sequence encoding this CDR3. The genes are TRDV2 and TRDJ3, with 11 nucleotides matching TRDD3. CDR3 length: 21 amino acids. Germline V lookup: CDR1 GEAIGNYY, CDR2 EKD. CDR3 DNA: TGTGCCTGCGACACCGCTGGGGGATACAGTGGAAACTCCTGGGACACCCGACAGATGTTTTTC. It specifies CACDTAGGYSGNSWDTRQMFF.

A word on this clone: This DNA's translation differs at residue 11 from TCRdb's protein, which comes from a much larger clone; a read error is likely, and the protein shown is translated from the DNA. The chain links TRDV2 to TRDJ1, with a possible D match to TRDD3 (5 bases). V was cut by 3 bases and J by 7 bases, with 23 bases left in between. In germline, CDR1 is GEAIGNYY, CDR2 EKD. This CDR3 comprises 16 residues. The CDR3 nucleotides read TGTGCCTGTGACTTGTGGACTTGGGGAGCCAAGGCTAAACTCATCTTT. This translates into CACDLWTWGAKAKLIF.

In its sample, this clone is medium-sized. Other nucleotide sequences in the sample specify the same CDR3. The rearrangement joins TRDV2 to TRDJ3, with D perhaps TRDD3 (6 bases). V was trimmed by 1 base and J by 0 bases, leaving 12 bases between them. Looked up from germline, CDR1 is GEAIGNYY and CDR2 is EKD. The CDR3 is 18 amino acids. CDR3 DNA: TGTGCCTGTGACACTCCACTGGGTAGCTCCTGGGACACCCGACAGATGTTTTTC. This sequence encodes CACDTPLGSSWDTRQMFF.

Of note for this clone: TCRdb attributes to this sequence the protein of a much larger clone, which differs from the DNA translation at residue 7; a read error is likely, and the protein displayed is translated from the DNA. The rearrangement uses TRDV2 and TRDJ3; 10 bases are a match to TRDD3. The CDR3 runs 20 residues. V dropped 0 bases and J dropped 0; count of bases not matched to a gene: 7. Germline V lookup: CDR1 GEAIGNYY, CDR2 EKD. CDR3 in amino acids: CACDTGTLGDNSWDTRQMFF. As DNA, the CDR3 is TGTGCCTGTGACACCGGTACCCTGGGGGATAACTCCTGGGACACCCGACAGATGTTTTTC.

This clone was detected a few times. At one end the junction does not follow the germline gene, possibly because of a read error. In the same sample, other DNA sequences code for this CDR3. The chain is built from TRDV2 and TRDJ3; the match to TRDD3 covers 8 bases. There are 21 residues in the CDR3. Germline V gives CDR1 GEAIGNYY, CDR2 EKD. The CDR3 DNA is TGTGCCTGTGGCACCCCAGGCCTGGGGGAGCCCGTCTCCTGGGACACCCGACAGATGTTTTTC. Encoded protein: CACGTPGLGEPVSWDTRQMFF.

This clone qualifies as medium-sized (0.01 to 0.1%). Other DNA sequences from this sample encode an identical CDR3 as well. The chain is built from TRDV2 and TRDJ3; D perhaps matches TRDD3 (5 bases). Germline CDR1 is GEAIGNYY and CDR2 is EKD. The CDR3 has 20 residues. Trimming stripped 0 bases from V and 0 bases from J, with 17 bases between. This chain's CDR3 is CACDTGGFQSSSWDTRQMFF. In nucleotides, the CDR3 is TGTGCCTGTGACACCGGGGGTTTCCAATCCAGCTCCTGGGACACCCGACAGATGTTTTTC.

This clone was seen a few times. For this DNA, TCRdb reports the protein of a much larger clone, which diverges at residue 5, most likely from a read error; the protein presented here is translated directly from the DNA. This chain connects TRDV2 to TRDJ1; 12 bases match TRDD3. The CDR3 extends over 20 amino acids. The germline V gene has CDR1 GEAIGNYY and CDR2 EKD. The trim removed 3 bases at V and 0 bases at J, leaving 16 bases unmatched. The CDR3 sequence is CACDPVLGDTSSRDTDKLIF. The CDR3 nucleotides read TGTGCCTGTGACCCCGTACTGGGGGATACAAGTAGCCGAGACACCGATAAACTCATCTTT.

In this sample, this clone turned up a few times. This is likely an artifact of a read error, given a far larger clone one base away. This rearrangement joins TRDV2 to TRDJ1; the D is unclear. The CDR3 has 14 residues. Germline CDR1 and CDR2: GEAIGNYY and EKD. CDR3 sequence (DNA): TGTGCCTGTGGCACCGTCGGGAGTGGTGATAAACTCATCTTT. This sequence encodes CACGTVGSGDKLIF.

This clone was found a few times. TCRdb records a much larger clone's protein for this DNA, with a difference at residue 10 that likely arises from a read error; the protein given is the translation of the DNA. This sequence joins TRDV2 and TRDJ1; D possibly corresponds to TRDD2 (5 bases). CDR3 length: 17 residues. Germline CDR1 and CDR2: GEAIGNYY and EKD. V lost 0 bases and J lost 2, with 18 bases in between. The CDR3 reads CACDTHFFQDATDKLIF. In DNA, the CDR3 is TGTGCCTGTGACACCCACTTCTTCCAGGACGCTACCGATAAACTCATCTTT.

A few counts support this clone. The TCRdb protein, from a much larger clone, departs from this DNA's translation at residue 12, likely by read error; the protein shown derives from the DNA. The V and J genes are TRDV2 and TRDJ3, with TRDD3 as a possible D gene (6 bases). Per the germline V gene, CDR1 is GEAIGNYY and CDR2 is EKD. The CDR3 contains 18 residues. In nucleotides, the CDR3 is TGTGCCTGTGACACCGTCCGGGGAAGCTCCTGGGGCACCCGACAGATGTTTTTC. Amino acids: CACDTVRGSSWGTRQMFF.

The chain joins TRDV2 to TRDJ3, with 12 positions matching TRDD3. The CDR3 extends over 19 amino acids. V dropped 3 bases and J dropped 1; count of bases not matched to a gene: 6. In germline, CDR1 is GEAIGNYY, CDR2 EKD. CDR3 in DNA: TGTGCCTGTGACGTAGTACTGGGGGATACATCCTGGGACACCCGACAGATGTTTTTC. It translates to CACDVVLGDTSWDTRQMFF.

This clone was observed a few times. A much larger clone is a single base away; this may be a read error. This sequence joins TRDV2 and TRDJ1; 8 nucleotides line up with TRDD3. V gave up 0 bases and J gave up 4 bases; unmatched junction bases: 30. This CDR3 is built from 23 residues. Per the germline V gene, CDR1 is GEAIGNYY and CDR2 is EKD. The CDR3 spells CACDTVAPNPLSGGPMYNDKLIF. The CDR3 nucleotides are TGTGCCTGTGACACCGTGGCGCCAAACCCGCTTTCTGGGGGACCCATGTACAACGATAAACTCATCTTT.